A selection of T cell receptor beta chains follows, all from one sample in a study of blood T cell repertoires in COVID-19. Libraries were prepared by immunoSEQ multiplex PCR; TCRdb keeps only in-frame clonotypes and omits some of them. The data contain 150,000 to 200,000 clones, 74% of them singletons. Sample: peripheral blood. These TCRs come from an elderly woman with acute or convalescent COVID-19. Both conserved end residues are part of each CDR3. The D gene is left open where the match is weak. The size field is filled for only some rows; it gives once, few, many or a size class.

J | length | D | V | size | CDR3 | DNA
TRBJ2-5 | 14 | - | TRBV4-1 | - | CASSQEGRGETQYF | TGCGCCAGCAGCCAAGAGGGCAGGGGAGAGACCCAGTACTTC
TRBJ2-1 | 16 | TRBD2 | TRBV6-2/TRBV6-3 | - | CASSYVSGRVSHEQFF | TGTGCCAGCAGTTACGTTAGCGGGAGGGTTTCCCATGAGCAGTTCTTC
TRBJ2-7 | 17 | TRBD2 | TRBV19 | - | CASSKGLAGTSSYEQYF | TGTGCCAGTAGTAAGGGACTAGCGGGAACGAGCTCCTACGAGCAGTACTTC
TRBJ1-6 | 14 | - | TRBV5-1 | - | CASSPGTPLSPLHF | TGCGCCAGCAGCCCCGGGACACCGCTCTCACCCCTCCACTTT
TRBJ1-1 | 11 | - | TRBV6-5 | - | CASSYEGEAFF | TGTGCCAGCAGTTACGAGGGAGAAGCTTTCTTT
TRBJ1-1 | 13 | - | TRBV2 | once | CASRGQLNTEAFF | TGTGCCAGCAGGGGACAATTGAACACTGAAGCTTTCTTT
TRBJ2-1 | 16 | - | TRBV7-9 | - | CASQMAAALTYNEQFF | TGTGCCAGCCAAATGGCAGCGGCCCTTACCTACAATGAGCAGTTCTTC
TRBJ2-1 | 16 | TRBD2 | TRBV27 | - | CASSLSTSGLYNEQFF | TGTGCCAGCAGTTTATCAACTAGCGGGCTGTACAATGAGCAGTTCTTC
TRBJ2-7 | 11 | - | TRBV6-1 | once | CASSERYEQYF | TGTGCCAGCAGTGAGAGATACGAGCAGTACTTC
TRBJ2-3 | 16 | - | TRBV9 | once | CASGATGWGQTDTQYF | TGTGCCAGCGGAGCGACCGGTTGGGGGCAAACAGATACGCAGTATTTT
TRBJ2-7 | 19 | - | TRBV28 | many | CASSPLGSYGGPSSYEQYF | TGTGCCAGCAGTCCACTCGGGTCCTATGGCGGGCCAAGCTCCTACGAGCAGTACTTC
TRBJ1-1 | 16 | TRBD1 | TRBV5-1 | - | CASSIGQGGPNTEAFF | TGCGCCAGCAGCATCGGACAGGGGGGCCCGAACACTGAAGCTTTCTTT
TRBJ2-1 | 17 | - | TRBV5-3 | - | CARSLDAWGTGGNEQFF | TGTGCCAGAAGCTTGGATGCGTGGGGAACTGGCGGGAATGAGCAGTTCTTC
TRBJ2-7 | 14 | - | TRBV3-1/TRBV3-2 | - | CASSRRSHSYEQYF | TGTGCCAGCAGCCGGAGATCCCACTCCTACGAGCAGTACTTC
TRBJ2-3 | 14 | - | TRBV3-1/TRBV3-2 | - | CASSQDPYTDTQYF | TGTGCCAGCAGCCAAGATCCGTACACAGATACGCAGTATTTT
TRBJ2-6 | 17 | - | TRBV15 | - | CATSRASPGAGANVLTF | TGTGCCACCAGCAGAGCCAGTCCTGGTGCTGGGGCCAACGTCCTGACTTTC
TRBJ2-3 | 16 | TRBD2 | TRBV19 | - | CASSIVGGSWTDTQYF | TGTGCCAGTAGTATAGTAGGCGGGAGTTGGACAGATACGCAGTATTTT
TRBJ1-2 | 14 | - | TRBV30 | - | CAWSPWGQGVRYTF | TGTGCCTGGAGCCCCTGGGGCCAAGGGGTGCGCTACACCTTC
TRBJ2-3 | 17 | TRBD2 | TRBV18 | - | CASSPPGLAGGTDTQYF | TGTGCCAGCTCACCCCCGGGACTAGCGGGAGGGACAGATACGCAGTATTTT
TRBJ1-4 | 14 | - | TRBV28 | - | CASSSGQGLEKLFF | TGTGCCAGCAGTTCAGGCCAGGGACTAGAAAAACTGTTTTTT
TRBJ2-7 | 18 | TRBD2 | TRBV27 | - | CASSSKGLAGIFGSEQYF | TGTGCCAGCAGTTCGAAAGGACTAGCGGGAATATTCGGTAGTGAGCAGTACTTC
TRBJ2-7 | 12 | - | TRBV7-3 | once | CAGGTVNYEQYF | TGTGCCGGGGGGACGGTGAACTACGAGCAGTACTTC
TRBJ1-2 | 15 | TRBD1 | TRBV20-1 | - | CSASDRTGDDYGYTF | TGCAGTGCTAGTGATAGGACAGGGGATGACTATGGCTACACCTTC
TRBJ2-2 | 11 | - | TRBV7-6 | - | CASGATGELFF | TGTGCCAGCGGAGCGACCGGGGAGCTGTTTTTT
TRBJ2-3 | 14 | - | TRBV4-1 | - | CASAPGHSTDTQYF | TGCGCCAGTGCACCGGGACACAGCACAGATACGCAGTATTTT
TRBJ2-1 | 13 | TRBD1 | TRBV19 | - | CASSPTGNNEQFF | TGTGCCAGTAGCCCGACAGGGAACAATGAGCAGTTCTTC
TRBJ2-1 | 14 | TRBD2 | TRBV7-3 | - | CASSSSGRGNEQFF | TGTGCCAGCAGCTCTAGCGGGAGAGGAAATGAGCAGTTCTTC
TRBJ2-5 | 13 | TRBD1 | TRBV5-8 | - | CASSWTGGETQYF | TGTGCCAGCAGCTGGACAGGGGGAGAGACCCAGTACTTC
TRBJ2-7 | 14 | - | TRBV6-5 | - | CASSPTADSYEQYF | TGTGCCAGCAGCCCCACCGCGGACTCCTACGAGCAGTACTTC
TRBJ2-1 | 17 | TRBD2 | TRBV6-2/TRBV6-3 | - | CASSYSLAGVLNNEQFF | TGTGCCAGCAGTTACTCGTTAGCGGGAGTGTTGAACAATGAGCAGTTCTTC
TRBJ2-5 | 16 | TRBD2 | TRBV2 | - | CASSVNLAGNGETQYF | TGTGCCAGCAGTGTGAATCTAGCGGGAAATGGAGAGACCCAGTACTTC
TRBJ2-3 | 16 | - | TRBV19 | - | CASTTAGGASTDTQYF | TGTGCCAGTACGACGGCCGGCGGAGCTAGCACAGATACGCAGTATTTT
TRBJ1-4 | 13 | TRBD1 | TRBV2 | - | CASRIGTGEKLFF | TGTGCCAGCAGGATTGGGACAGGTGAAAAACTGTTTTTT
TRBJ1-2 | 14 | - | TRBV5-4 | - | CASSPGHLEGGYTF | TGTGCCAGCAGCCCAGGACACTTGGAGGGCGGCTACACCTTC
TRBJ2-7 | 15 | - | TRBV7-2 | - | CASSLGPADAYEQYF | TGTGCCAGCAGCTTAGGTCCAGCGGACGCCTACGAGCAGTACTTC
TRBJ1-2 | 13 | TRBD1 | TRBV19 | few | CASREDRGYGYTF | TGTGCCAGTAGGGAGGACAGGGGCTATGGCTACACCTTC
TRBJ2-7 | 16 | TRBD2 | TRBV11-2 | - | CASRLGAGGPSYEQYF | TGTGCCAGCAGATTAGGGGCGGGAGGGCCGTCCTACGAGCAGTACTTC
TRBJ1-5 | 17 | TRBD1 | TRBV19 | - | CASSPTRQGAYNQPQHF | TGTGCCAGTAGTCCAACAAGACAGGGGGCTTACAATCAGCCCCAGCATTTT
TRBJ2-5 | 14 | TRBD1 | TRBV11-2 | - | CASKTYRGEETQYF | TGTGCCAGCAAGACCTACAGGGGGGAAGAGACCCAGTACTTC
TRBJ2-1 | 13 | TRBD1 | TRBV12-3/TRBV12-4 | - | CASSQGVSNEQFF | TGTGCCAGCAGCCAGGGGGTTAGCAATGAGCAGTTCTTC
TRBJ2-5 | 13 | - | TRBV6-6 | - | CASEEAGQETQYF | TGTGCCAGCGAGGAAGCGGGTCAAGAGACCCAGTACTTC
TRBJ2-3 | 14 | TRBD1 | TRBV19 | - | CATRGLGGTDTQYF | TGTGCCACCAGGGGGCTGGGGGGCACAGATACGCAGTATTTT
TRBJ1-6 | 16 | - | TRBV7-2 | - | CASSFYSGAYNSPLHF | TGTGCCAGCAGCTTTTACTCCGGAGCCTATAATTCACCCCTCCACTTT
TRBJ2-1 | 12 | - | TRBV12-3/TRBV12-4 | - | CASRDPGNEQFF | TGTGCCAGCAGAGACCCGGGGAATGAGCAGTTCTTC
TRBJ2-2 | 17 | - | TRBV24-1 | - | CATSDYKSGVTGGELFF | TGTGCCACCAGTGATTACAAATCAGGGGTTACAGGCGGGGAGCTGTTTTTT
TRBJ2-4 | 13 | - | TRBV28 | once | CASSLIGGHIQYF | TGTGCCAGCAGTTTAATAGGGGGACACATTCAGTACTTC
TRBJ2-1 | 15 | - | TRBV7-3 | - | CASSADYSSYNEQFF | TGTGCCAGCAGCGCCGACTACAGCTCCTACAATGAGCAGTTCTTC
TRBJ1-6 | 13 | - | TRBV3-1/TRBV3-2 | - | CASSQDPSSPLHF | TGTGCCAGCAGCCAAGACCCGAGTTCACCCCTCCACTTT
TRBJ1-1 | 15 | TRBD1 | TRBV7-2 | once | CASSPSRGRGTEAFF | TGTGCCAGCAGCCCAAGCAGGGGGCGAGGCACTGAAGCTTTCTTT
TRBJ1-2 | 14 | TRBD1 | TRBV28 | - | CASSGTGVGYGYTF | TGTGCCAGCAGTGGGACAGGTGTTGGCTATGGCTACACCTTC
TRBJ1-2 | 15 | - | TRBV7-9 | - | CASSLDPDSLYGYTF | TGTGCCAGCAGCTTAGACCCCGACAGCCTCTATGGCTACACCTTC
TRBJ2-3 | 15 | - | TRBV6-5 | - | CASSYSGQGFDTQYF | TGTGCCAGCAGTTACTCTGGGCAGGGTTTCGATACGCAGTATTTT
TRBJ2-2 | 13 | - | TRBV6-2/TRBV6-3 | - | CASSYSHPGELFF | TGTGCCAGCAGTTACTCCCATCCCGGGGAGCTGTTTTTT
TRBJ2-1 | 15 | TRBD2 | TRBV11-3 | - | CASSLAGGPNNEQFF | TGTGCCAGCAGCCTAGCGGGAGGGCCTAACAATGAGCAGTTCTTC
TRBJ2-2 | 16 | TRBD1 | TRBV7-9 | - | CASGNLDRGDTGELFF | TGTGCCAGCGGCAACCTGGACAGGGGGGACACCGGGGAGCTGTTTTTT